The 11 T cell receptor beta chains given below trace back to one sample, sequenced in a study of molecular identifiers for immune sequencing clone quantification. TCRdb passed the PCR reads through MiXCR, listing each CDR3 protein once. The table has about half a million distinct CDR3 sequences, about 25% seen once. Source material: naive CD8+ T cells from blood, with Jurkat cell RNA spiked in. Subset of the sample: FACS-sorted CD8+CD4-CCR7+CD45RA+ naive T cells. These receptors originate from a human donor in good health. Some libraries in this study had Jurkat cell RNA spiked in.

The V call is TRBV30, the J call TRBJ2-2; D remains unclear. V lost 2 bases, J lost 4 bases, and 8 bases lay in between. This CDR3 spans 13 amino acids. Germline CDR1 reads GTSNPN; CDR2 reads SVGIG (reference sequence). The CDR3 nucleotides read TGTGCCTGGAGTTCCACCACCACCGGGGAGCTGTTTTTT. As protein: CAWSSTTTGELFF.

The table lists this clonotype with a few counts. V is TRBV19 and J is TRBJ2-3; D uncertain. The ends were cut back, 3 bases at V and 5 bases at J, with 12 bases in the middle. The CDR3 sequence is 14 residues long. Per the germline V gene, CDR1 is LNHDA and CDR2 is SQIVND (reference sequence). The CDR3 sequence: CASSIFGVEDTQYF. The DNA of the CDR3 is TGTGCCAGTAGTATTTTTGGGGTTGAAGATACGCAGTATTTT.

This clonotype was detected ten times or more. The chain recombines TRBV7-9 with TRBJ1-1, with D uncertain. CDR3 length equals 12 residues. V lost 2 bases and J lost 8, with 9 bases in between. Germline lookup yields CDR1 SEHNR and CDR2 FQNEAQ (reference sequence). For the CDR3, the DNA is TGTGCCAGCAGCTTACCGGTGAACGAAGCTTTCTTT. Translated, it gives CASSLPVNEAFF.

This clonotype was counted only a few times. This rearrangement joins TRBV7-9 to TRBJ2-2, with 11 bases identical to TRBD2. CDR1 and CDR2 from the germline V gene are SEHNR and FQNEAQ (reference sequence). This CDR3 has 15 residues. Trimming at V came to 5 bases and at J to 6 bases, leaving 5 bases not matched to a gene. The CDR3 here is CASSKLAGVPGELFF. In DNA form, the CDR3 reads TGTGCCAGCAGCAAACTAGCGGGAGTCCCCGGGGAGCTGTTTTTT.

This sequence joins TRBV6-5 and TRBJ2-7; D assignment may be TRBD1 or TRBD2 (5 bases each). CDR3 size: 14 residues. Germline assignment: CDR1 MNHEY and CDR2 SVGAGI. Deletions cut 1 base from V and 0 bases from J, with 7 bases between. The CDR3 is CASSYLGTSYEQYF. For the CDR3, the DNA is TGTGCCAGCAGTTACTTAGGGACCTCCTACGAGCAGTACTTC.

This clonotype showed up just a few times. The junction differs from germline at one of its ends, possibly a read error. The chain links TRBV6-5 to TRBJ2-2, with D possibly being TRBD1 (6 bases). CDR1 is MNHEY, CDR2 SVGAGI, per germline. CDR3 length: 16 amino acids. The CDR3 DNA reads as TGTGCCAGCAGTTACTCAAAGGCAGGGGATAACGGGGAGCCGTTTTTT. Its translation is CASSYSKAGDNGEPFF.

This clonotype was seen a few times. J is TRBJ1-3 and V is TRBV2; D may be TRBD1 (5 bases). The V and J ends lost 9 bases and 0 bases respectively, with 12 bases between them. The CDR3 contains 14 residues. The germline gives CDR1 SNHLY, CDR2 FYNNEI. The chain's CDR3 is CASATAYSGNTIYF. CDR3 DNA sequence: TGTGCCAGTGCGACAGCATACTCTGGAAACACCATATATTTT. Using reference TRBV2 and TRBJ1-3 for the parts outside the CDR3, the full variable domain is EPEVTQTPSHQVTQMGQEVILRCVPISNHLYFYWYRQILGQKVEFLVSFYNNEISEKSEIFDDQFSVERPDGSNFTLKIRSTKLEDSAMYFCASATAYSGNTIYFGEGSWLTVV.

This clonotype was observed a few times. The J gene is TRBJ2-7, the V gene TRBV20-1; TRBD2 aligns across 11 bases. Germline values: CDR1 DFQATT, CDR2 SNEGSKA (reference sequence). The length of the CDR3 is 15 residues. V shed 1 base and J 2 bases; nucleotides not matched to a gene: 4. CDR3 sequence reads: CSARGVAGGPYEQYF. The CDR3 coding sequence is TGCAGTGCTAGAGGGGTAGCGGGAGGGCCCTACGAGCAGTACTTC.

Many counts were recorded for this clonotype. This sequence joins TRBV7-6 and TRBJ2-7; a weak D match, TRBD1 (8 bases). Per germline, CDR1 SGHVS and CDR2 FNYEAQ. V was shortened by 6 bases and J by 4 bases, with 19 bases between the two germline ends. The CDR3 spans 15 residues. CDR3 amino acids: CASSPVGQGGYEQYF. The CDR3 DNA follows: TGTGCCAGCAGTCCGGTCGGACAGGGAGGGTACGAGCAGTACTTC. The whole variable domain, filled in from reference TRBV7-6 and TRBJ2-7, reads GAGVSQSPRYKVTKRGQDVALRCDPISGHVSLYWYRQALGQGPEFLTYFNYEAQQDKSGLPNDRFSAERPEGSISTLTIQRTEQRDSAMYRCASSPVGQGGYEQYFGPGTRLTVT.

The table lists this clonotype with many counts. This chain uses TRBV5-1 with TRBJ1-1, with D possibly matching TRBD1 (5 bases). Trimming removed 5 bases at V and 2 bases at J, with 13 bases between. This CDR3 region has 14 residues. Per germline, CDR1 SGHRS and CDR2 YFSETQ. The CDR3 loop is CASSDGTHNTEAFF. CDR3 DNA sequence: TGCGCCAGCAGTGACGGGACCCATAACACTGAAGCTTTCTTT.

The gene calls are TRBV20-1 and TRBJ2-7; the D gene is possibly TRBD2 (6 bases). V was shortened by 6 bases and J by 2 bases, with 17 bases between the two germline ends. CDR1 DFQATT and CDR2 SNEGSKA come from the germline V gene (reference sequence). The CDR3 is 14 residues long. CDR3 protein: CSAEGEIPTYEQYF. The CDR3 region has the DNA TGCAGTGCGGAGGGAGAAATACCCACCTACGAGCAGTACTTC.